The source of this T cell receptor (beta chain) is a study of PD-1 blockade in classical Hodgkin lymphoma. Whole-study findings and limits: According to reports, newly diagnosed patients had lower baseline TCR diversity than healthy donors, and relapsed/refractory patients had lower baseline TCR diversity still. Nivolumab initiated under 1 year post-ASCT led to patient exclusion. Patients who responded completely had about the same baseline diversity as newly diagnosed patients.

Points on this clone: Antigen specificity is unknown.

Some clones are missing from TCRdb's copy, which holds only in-frame ones; the method was immunoSEQ multiplex PCR. The sample includes nearly 55,000 clones, 65% to 85% of them seen just once. Relapses following autologous stem cell transplantation were seen in all patients, with brentuximab vedotin exposure varying. V lost 4 bases, J lost 0 bases, and 6 bases stayed unmatched. The V gene's germline CDR1 is MNHEY and CDR2 SVGAGI. This CDR3 contains 16 residues. Sequenced material: peripheral blood mononuclear cells (PBMCs), taken at baseline. V gene TRBV6-5 combines with J gene TRBJ2-3; TRBD1 agrees at 8 bases. The TCR sequence derives from a human donor with classical Hodgkin lymphoma. The CDR3 DNA is TGTGCCAGCAGTTCGGGGACAGGCTTAAGCACAGATACGCAGTATTTT. Its protein product is CASSSGTGLSTDTQYF.